These T cell receptor beta chains were read from a single sample in a study of blood T cell repertoires in COVID-19. The repertoire was sequenced with immunoSEQ multiplex PCR; TCRdb's copy has only in-frame clones and lacks some. The data hold a few hundred thousand clones, with around 84% observed a single time. The sequenced sample consisted of PBMCs or T cells enriched from blood (not recorded which). The receptors shown here come from a woman in her fifties or sixties who had recovered from COVID-19. CDR3s include the opening cysteine and the closing phenylalanine or tryptophan. D genes are given only for firm matches. The size field is filled for only some rows; it gives once, few, many or a size class.

TRBJ1-6,.,once,TRBV18,TGTGCCAGCTCACCAGCCGGGACACAAAATTCACCCCTCCACTTT,CASSPAGTQNSPLHF
TRBJ2-5,TRBD2,.,TRBV11-2,TGTGCCAGCAGCTGGGGACTAGCGGGTGAGACCCAGTACTTC,CASSWGLAGETQYF
TRBJ1-2,TRBD1,.,TRBV30,TGTGCCTTTCCGGGACAGGCGGGCTATGGCTACACCTTC,CAFPGQAGYGYTF
TRBJ2-7,.,.,TRBV18,TGTGCCAGCTCACCGCGGGACTCCTCCTACGAGCAGTACTTC,CASSPRDSSYEQYF
TRBJ1-4,.,.,TRBV9,TGTGCCAGCAGCGTGGGTCAGGGGCGGGAAAAACTGTTTTTT,CASSVGQGREKLFF
TRBJ2-1,.,.,TRBV24-1,TGTGCCACCAGTGATGGTCTAGCATCGGATGAGCAGTTCTTC,CATSDGLASDEQFF
TRBJ2-1,TRBD2,.,TRBV3-1/TRBV3-2,TGTGCCAGCAGTCGTTCGATGGGGGGGGCCTACAATGAGCAGTTCTTC,CASSRSMGGAYNEQFF
TRBJ1-2,TRBD1,.,TRBV30,TGTGCCTGGAACAGGGGCTATGGCTACACCTTC,CAWNRGYGYTF
TRBJ2-1,TRBD1,few,TRBV6-5,TGTGCCAGCAGTACCCGGACAGGGGATTACAATGAGCAGTTCTTC,CASSTRTGDYNEQFF
TRBJ1-1,TRBD1,few,TRBV2,TGTGCCAGCAGGTACAGGGGGCGAGTTGAAGCTTTCTTT,CASRYRGRVEAFF
TRBJ1-4,.,.,TRBV9,TGTGCCAGCAGCGTTGGCAGGACAACTAATGAAAAACTGTTTTTT,CASSVGRTTNEKLFF
TRBJ1-1,.,.,TRBV6-2/TRBV6-3,TGTGCCAGCAGTTACTTCGGGGGACGCACTGAAGCTTTCTTT,CASSYFGGRTEAFF
TRBJ1-2,.,.,TRBV28,TGTGCCAGCAGTTTACTAGCGGGAACGGCCGGCTACACCTTC,CASSLLAGTAGYTF
TRBJ2-4,TRBD1,.,TRBV27,TGTGCCAGCAGTCATTGGACAGGGACGGGGGACAAAAACATTCAGTACTTC,CASSHWTGTGDKNIQYF
TRBJ1-2,.,.,TRBV15,TGTGCCACCAGCAGAGGTGTCGGACAGAACTATGGCTACACCTTC,CATSRGVGQNYGYTF
TRBJ2-1,TRBD1,.,TRBV5-1,TGCGCCAGCAGTCCCGGGACAGGGTCCTCCAATGAGCAGTTCTTC,CASSPGTGSSNEQFF
TRBJ1-1,.,.,TRBV2,TGTGCCAGCAGTGTTGGCCTGAACACTGAAGCTTTCTTT,CASSVGLNTEAFF
TRBJ1-5,.,.,TRBV11-3,TGTGCCAGCAGCTTAACAGGGAATCCCTTTCAGCCCCAGCATTTT,CASSLTGNPFQPQHF
TRBJ1-1,.,.,TRBV7-8,TGTGCCAGCACCATAATGGGGGGCACTGAAGCTTTCTTT,CASTIMGGTEAFF
TRBJ1-2,.,.,TRBV3-1/TRBV3-2,TGTGCCAGCAGCCAAGCGAGTAACTATGGCTACACCTTC,CASSQASNYGYTF
TRBJ1-1,TRBD1,.,TRBV27,TGTGCCAGCAGCCGGAGACAGGGGGTTGAAGAAGCTTTCTTT,CASSRRQGVEEAFF
TRBJ2-3,TRBD1,.,TRBV5-4,TGTGCCAGCAGCTTAGGGACAGCTAGCACAGATACGCAGTATTTT,CASSLGTASTDTQYF
TRBJ1-6,.,few,TRBV28,TGTGCCAGCAGCCCAACAGGGTTATCCTATAATTCACCCCTCCACTTT,CASSPTGLSYNSPLHF
TRBJ1-1,.,.,TRBV2,TGTGCCAGGAGAGATATGGGCTGGTCGAGCACTGAAGCTTTCTTT,CARRDMGWSSTEAFF
TRBJ1-5,.,.,TRBV18,TGTGCCAGCTCACCAGACAGTTTTAGCAATCAGCCCCAGCATTTT,CASSPDSFSNQPQHF
TRBJ2-3,TRBD2,.,TRBV15,TGTGCCACCAGCAAAGGACTAGCCCCAGATACGCAGTATTTT,CATSKGLAPDTQYF
TRBJ1-4,TRBD1,few,TRBV7-9,TGTGCCAGCAGCTCGGGACAGGGGAATGAAAAACTGTTTTTT,CASSSGQGNEKLFF
TRBJ1-1,TRBD1,.,TRBV12-3/TRBV12-4,TGTGCCAGCAGTTTAGCGCCCGACAGGGGCGCTTTCTTT,CASSLAPDRGAFF
TRBJ1-2,TRBD1,once,TRBV12-5,TGTGCTAGTGGCCGGCGCAAGGGACAGGCATTTTATGGCTACACCTTC,CASGRRKGQAFYGYTF
TRBJ2-1,TRBD2,.,TRBV5-1,TGCGCCAGCAGCACAAGCGGGATTACCTACAATGAGCAGTTCTTC,CASSTSGITYNEQFF
TRBJ1-2,.,.,TRBV5-1,TGCGCCAGCAGCTTAGACAGCTATGGCTACACCTTC,CASSLDSYGYTF
TRBJ1-2,.,.,TRBV24-1,TGTGCCACCAGTGACTTCGACGGGGTCGGCTACACCTTC,CATSDFDGVGYTF
TRBJ2-1,TRBD2,.,TRBV15,TGTGCCACCAGCAGAGATACCGGACTAGCGGGAGGTGAGCAGTTCTTC,CATSRDTGLAGGEQFF
TRBJ1-2,.,.,TRBV19,TGTGCCAGTAGGCATTACAGGAAAGCTAACTATGGCTACACCTTC,CASRHYRKANYGYTF
TRBJ2-2,TRBD2,.,TRBV5-1,TGCGCCAGCTCCGTTTCGGGGGGGACCGGGGAGCTGTTTTTT,CASSVSGGTGELFF
TRBJ1-3,.,.,TRBV9,TGTGCCAGCACGTCTGGAAACACCATATATTTT,CASTSGNTIYF
TRBJ2-5,TRBD1,.,TRBV29-1,TGCAGCTATAGACAGGGGGGCTGGGAGACCCAGTACTTC,CSYRQGGWETQYF
TRBJ2-3,.,.,TRBV7-2,TGTGCCAGCAGCTTAGGGTCGGGAGCCGATACGCAGTATTTT,CASSLGSGADTQYF